A selection of T cell receptor beta chains follows, all from one sample in a study of control samples from healthy donors and cancer patients. Profiling relied on immunoSEQ multiplex PCR, and the TCRdb table lists in-frame clones only, not all of them. Altogether 150,000 or so clones are present, around 96% being singletons, with the ten largest covering approximately 6%. The sequenced sample was blood. These receptors originate from a man aged 40-49 years in good health. CDR3s include the opening cysteine and the closing phenylalanine or tryptophan. The D gene is left open where the match is weak. Clone sizes are given selectively: once, few, many, or a class where the clone is expanded.

>TRBV28|-|TRBJ1-5|-
TGTGCCAGCAGTTTTAAGGGTCAGCCCCAGCATTTT
CASSFKGQPQHF
>TRBV6-5|-|TRBJ1-1|-
TGTGCCAGCAGTCCACAGGGTAACACTGAAGCTTTCTTT
CASSPQGNTEAFF
>TRBV28|-|TRBJ1-2|-
TGTGCCAGCAGGAGAGGCCTTCCCTATGGCTACACCTTC
CASRRGLPYGYTF
>TRBV6-6|-|TRBJ1-1|-
TGTGCCAGCAGTTACTCACACCCGAACACTGAAGCTTTCTTT
CASSYSHPNTEAFF
>TRBV30|TRBD1|TRBJ1-5|-
TGTGCCTGGAGTAAAGGGGGCTATCAGCCCCAGCATTTT
CAWSKGGYQPQHF
>TRBV7-9|TRBD1|TRBJ2-5|once
TGTGCCAGCAGCTTAGCCGGACAGGGTGGGGAGACCCAGTACTTC
CASSLAGQGGETQYF
>TRBV28|-|TRBJ2-3|-
TGTGCCAGCAGACCGCCAGATGCTAGCACAGATACGCAGTATTTT
CASRPPDASTDTQYF
>TRBV6-2/TRBV6-3|-|TRBJ1-3|-
TGTGCCAGCAGTTATTCGGGCAGCCGCTCTGGAAACACCATATATTTT
CASSYSGSRSGNTIYF
>TRBV12-5|-|TRBJ1-5|many
TGTGCTAGTGGTTTGGTAGGAGTTCTCGGCGGGGGCCTAGGGGAATTATATAGCAATCAGCCCCAGCATTTT
CASGLVGVLGGGLGELYSNQPQHF
>TRBV7-2|-|TRBJ1-3|-
TGTGCCAGCAGCTTAGGGATGGGGGGCTCTGGAAACACCATATATTTT
CASSLGMGGSGNTIYF
>TRBV7-9|-|TRBJ2-1|-
TGTGCCAGCAGCCTAACCGGGACCTGGTACAATGAGCAGTTCTTC
CASSLTGTWYNEQFF
>TRBV28|-|TRBJ1-4|-
TGTGCCAGCAGCGACCCGGGAGTGGGGGAAAAACTGTTTTTT
CASSDPGVGEKLFF
>TRBV10-3|TRBD1|TRBJ2-7|-
TGTGCCACCGAGGGACAGAGCTACGAGCAGTACTTC
CATEGQSYEQYF
>TRBV6-5|-|TRBJ1-2|-
TGTGCCAGCAGTTCCCAGGGAGCTAACTATGGCTACACCTTC
CASSSQGANYGYTF
>TRBV24-1|-|TRBJ2-1|-
TGTGCCACCAGTGACCCGGACAGCTCCTACAATGAGCAGTTCTTC
CATSDPDSSYNEQFF
>TRBV2|-|TRBJ2-7|-
TGTGCCAGCAGGGGATACTACGAGCAGTACTTC
CASRGYYEQYF
>TRBV5-1|-|TRBJ1-2|-
TGCGCCAGCAGCTTGGATTCGGCTAGGGTTTATGGCTACACCTTC
CASSLDSARVYGYTF
>TRBV11-2|-|TRBJ2-2|-
TGTGCCAGCAGCCCCGGGACCAGCAGCACCGGGGAGCTGTTTTTT
CASSPGTSSTGELFF
>TRBV18|TRBD1|TRBJ2-7|-
TGTGCCAGCTCAACGGGACAGGCAAACGAGCAGTACTTC
CASSTGQANEQYF
>TRBV18|-|TRBJ1-2|-
TGTGCCAGCTCACCTTCGGACAGCTATGGCTACACCTTC
CASSPSDSYGYTF
>TRBV2|-|TRBJ2-2|-
TGTGCCAGCAGTGAGAGGGCAGGGGCCACCGGGGAGCTGTTTTTT
CASSERAGATGELFF
>TRBV4-2|TRBD1|TRBJ1-1|-
TGTGCCAGCAGCCACCTGGACAGGGAGGACACTGAAGCTTTCTTT
CASSHLDREDTEAFF
>TRBV6-5|-|TRBJ1-5|-
TGTGCCAGCTCTAGAGTCAGGGCTTCGGGTCAGCCCCAGCATTTT
CASSRVRASGQPQHF
>TRBV19|-|TRBJ1-1|-
TGTGCCAGTGGGGGGGGCCGGAGGACTGAAGCTTTCTTT
CASGGGRRTEAFF
>TRBV27|-|TRBJ1-3|-
TGTGCCAGCAGTCCTCTGGGGTCTGGAAACACCATATATTTT
CASSPLGSGNTIYF
>TRBV7-2|-|TRBJ1-6|-
TGTGCCAGCAGCTTCGCGGGGGATAATTCACCCCTCCACTTT
CASSFAGDNSPLHF
>TRBV6-2/TRBV6-3|TRBD1|TRBJ2-7|-
TGTGCCAGCAGTTATTCTTCCGGGACAGGGGGCTACGAGCAGTACTTC
CASSYSSGTGGYEQYF
>TRBV6-5|TRBD1|TRBJ1-6|-
TGTGCCAGCAGTTACTATGGGACAGGGAATTCACCCCTCCACTTT
CASSYYGTGNSPLHF
>TRBV28|-|TRBJ1-1|-
TGTGCCAGCAGTTTAATGCGGGGGGCGTCTTCAGGGAACACTGAAGCTTTCTTT
CASSLMRGASSGNTEAFF
>TRBV6-5|-|TRBJ1-2|-
TGTGCCAGCAGTTCTTACACCGGACTCGACTATGGCTACACCTTC
CASSSYTGLDYGYTF
>TRBV19|-|TRBJ1-2|-
TGTGCCAGTAGCAATCAGGGATTGGGGTATGGCTACACCTTC
CASSNQGLGYGYTF
>TRBV6-2/TRBV6-3|TRBD2|TRBJ2-2|-
TGTGCCAGCAGTCTAGCGGGGGTGAACACCGGGGAGCTGTTTTTT
CASSLAGVNTGELFF
>TRBV24-1|-|TRBJ2-3|-
TGTGCCACCAGTGATTTCACAGGGCCGGGAGATACGCAGTATTTT
CATSDFTGPGDTQYF
>TRBV29-1|TRBD1|TRBJ2-7|-
TGCAGCGCAGGGGACAGGGAATCTTACGAGCAGTACTTC
CSAGDRESYEQYF
>TRBV7-2|-|TRBJ1-2|-
TGTGCCAGCAGCTTATATTCCACTCCAGGCTACACCTTC
CASSLYSTPGYTF
>TRBV11-3|-|TRBJ2-1|-
TGTGCCAGCAGCCCAGAACCGGGTAGCAATGAGCAGTTCTTC
CASSPEPGSNEQFF
>TRBV4-1|TRBD1|TRBJ2-7|-
TGCGCCAGCAGCCAAGATCCCCGGGACAGTGCCTACGAGCAGTACTTC
CASSQDPRDSAYEQYF
>TRBV18|-|TRBJ1-1|-
TGTGCCAGCTCATCGGTCACCGGACAGTCTTCTCGGCACACTGAAGCTTTCTTT
CASSSVTGQSSRHTEAFF
>TRBV12-3/TRBV12-4|-|TRBJ1-1|-
TGTGCCAGCAGTTCGGATGAGAGGTCTGAAGCTTTCTTT
CASSSDERSEAFF
>TRBV3-1/TRBV3-2|-|TRBJ1-1|-
TGTGCCAGCAGCCGCGGGACACCCACCCCCACTGAAGCTTTCTTT
CASSRGTPTPTEAFF
>TRBV1|-|TRBJ1-4|-
TGCACCAGCAGCCAAGAGGGCGACAGAAACACTAATGAAAAACTGTTTTTT
CTSSQEGDRNTNEKLFF
>TRBV9|TRBD2|TRBJ2-1|-
TGTGCCAGCAGCTCCCCGACTAGCGGGGTTAGTAATGAGCAGTTCTTC
CASSSPTSGVSNEQFF
>TRBV2|TRBD1|TRBJ1-2|-
TGTGCCAGCAGTGTCCCGGGACAGGGGAACTATGGCTACACCTTC
CASSVPGQGNYGYTF
>TRBV6-5|-|TRBJ1-1|-
TGTGCCAGCAGTCCCGCCGGCAGGTCGAGCCCTGAAGCTTTCTTT
CASSPAGRSSPEAFF
>TRBV28|-|TRBJ1-3|-
TGTGCCAGCAGTTTGGGTATAGTTCCTTCCTCTGGAAACACCATATATTTT
CASSLGIVPSSGNTIYF
>TRBV10-3|-|TRBJ1-2|-
TGTGCCATCAGTGAAGGTGGCTCTAACTATGGCTACACCTTC
CAISEGGSNYGYTF
>TRBV6-4|TRBD1|TRBJ2-6|few
TGTGCCAGCAGTGACGACCAGGGGGCTGGGGCCAACGTCCTGACTTTC
CASSDDQGAGANVLTF
>TRBV7-9|TRBD1|TRBJ2-7|-
TGTGCCAGCAGCCCAAGAACAGGGGGCGCCCCTCATTTC
CASSPRTGGAPHF
>TRBV4-3|TRBD2|TRBJ2-3|-
TGCGCCAGCAGCCAAGCCGTAGCGGGGGGCTATAGCACAGATACGCAGTATTTT
CASSQAVAGGYSTDTQYF
>TRBV6-4|TRBD1|TRBJ1-2|-
TGTGCCAGCAGGACCGGGCAGGGGGCAGGCTACACCTTC
CASRTGQGAGYTF
>TRBV7-2|TRBD1|TRBJ2-1|-
TGTGCCAGCAGCGAGACAGGGGAAGCATGGATGGAGCAGTTCTTC
CASSETGEAWMEQFF
>TRBV2|TRBD1|TRBJ2-1|-
TGTGCCAGCCGACAGGGGCCCTACAATGAGCAGTTCTTC
CASRQGPYNEQFF
>TRBV6-6|TRBD1|TRBJ1-5|-
TGTGCCAGCAGTTGGAGGCCGGGACAGGTCTCTCAGCCCCAGCATTTT
CASSWRPGQVSQPQHF